The following is a T cell receptor beta chain sequence with its context. Per the study methods: Cell counts per sample came from amplifying reference gene primers. TCRdb keeps only in-frame clones here, not all; method: immunoSEQ multiplex PCR. V and J calls and clone size are copied from that table; D and trimming were computed from the DNA. Among roughly 350,000 clones, about nine tenths were seen once, and the ten largest hold about 7%. These data belong to a study of blood T cell repertoires in COVID-19. CDR1 is LGHDT and CDR2 is YNNKEL in the germline V gene (reference sequence). The CDR3 length is 11 residues. V was clipped by 1 base and J by 8 bases, with 5 bases between them.

This TCR derives from a woman between 70 and 85 years old with COVID-19, enrolled during active disease. The chain has TRBV3-1 (or the pseudogene TRBV3-2) and TRBJ1-1; D remains unclear. The sample was peripheral blood. The CDR3 bases are TGTGCCAGCAGCCAAGGAGGGGAAGCTTTCTTT. Translating gives CASSQGGEAFF.